This T cell receptor (beta chain) was retrieved from a study of blood T cell repertoires in COVID-19. Study at large: Whether acute or convalescent, the COVID-19 samples came from the United States, Italy and Spain.

Clinical history as reported by participants underpinned cohort assignment. Trimming took off 2 bases at V and 4 bases at J, with 11 bases between the two ends. This CDR3 is 14 amino acids long. Per the germline V gene, CDR1 is LGHNA and CDR2 is YSLEER. As originally analysed: Researchers report that nucleated cell counts were estimated from reference gene primer amplification. TCRdb's copy holds only in-frame clones and misses some; the assay was immunoSEQ multiplex PCR. V and J calls and clone size are as listed in that table; D and trimming were resolved from the DNA. This table has about 170,000 clones, less than 85% appearing once.

This chain joins TRBV4-3 and TRBJ2-5; D not resolved. The origin of this receptor is a man aged 50 to 59 who had recovered from COVID-19. The material sequenced was PBMCs or T cells enriched from blood (not recorded which). This chain's CDR3 is CASSQQWSGETQYF. CDR3 nucleotides: TGCGCCAGCAGCCAACAATGGAGTGGAGAGACCCAGTACTTC.